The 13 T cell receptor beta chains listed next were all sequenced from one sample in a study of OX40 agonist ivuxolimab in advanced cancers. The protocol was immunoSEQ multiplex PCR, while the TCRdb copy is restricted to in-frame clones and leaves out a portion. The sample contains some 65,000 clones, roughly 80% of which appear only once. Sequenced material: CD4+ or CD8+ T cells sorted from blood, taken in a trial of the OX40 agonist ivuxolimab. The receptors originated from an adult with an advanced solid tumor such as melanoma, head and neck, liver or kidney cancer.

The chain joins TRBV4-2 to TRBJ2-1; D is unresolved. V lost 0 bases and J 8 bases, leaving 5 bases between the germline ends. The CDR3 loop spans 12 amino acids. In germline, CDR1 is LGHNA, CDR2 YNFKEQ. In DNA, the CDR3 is TGTGCCAGCAGCCAAGATCGAGATGAGCAGTTCTTC. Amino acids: CASSQDRDEQFF.

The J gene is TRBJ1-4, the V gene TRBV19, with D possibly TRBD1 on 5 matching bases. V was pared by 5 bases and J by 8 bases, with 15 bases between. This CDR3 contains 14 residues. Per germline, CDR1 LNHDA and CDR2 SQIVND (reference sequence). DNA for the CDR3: TGTGCCAGTAGTTCTCTGGGCAGGGAGGAAAAACTGTTTTTT. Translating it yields CASSSLGREEKLFF.

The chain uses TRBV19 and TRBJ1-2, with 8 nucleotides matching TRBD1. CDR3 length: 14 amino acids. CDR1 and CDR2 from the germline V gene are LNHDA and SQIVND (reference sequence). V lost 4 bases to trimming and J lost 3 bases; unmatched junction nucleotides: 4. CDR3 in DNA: TGTGCCAGTAGTACGGGACAGGATGACTATGGCTACACCTTC. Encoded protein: CASSTGQDDYGYTF.

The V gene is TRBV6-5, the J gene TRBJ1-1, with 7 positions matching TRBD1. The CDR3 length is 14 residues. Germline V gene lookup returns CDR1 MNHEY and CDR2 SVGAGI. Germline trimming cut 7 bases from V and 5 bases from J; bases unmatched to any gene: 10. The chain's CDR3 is CASIRGGGVTEAFF. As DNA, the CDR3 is TGTGCCAGCATCAGGGGGGGTGGTGTAACTGAAGCTTTCTTT.

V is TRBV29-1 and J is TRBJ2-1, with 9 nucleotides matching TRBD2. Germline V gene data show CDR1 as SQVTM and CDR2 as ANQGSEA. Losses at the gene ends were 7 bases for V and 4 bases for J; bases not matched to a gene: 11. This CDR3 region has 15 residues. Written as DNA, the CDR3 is TGCAGCGACAGCTCAGTGCTAGCGGGATACAATGAGCAGTTCTTC. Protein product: CSDSSVLAGYNEQFF.

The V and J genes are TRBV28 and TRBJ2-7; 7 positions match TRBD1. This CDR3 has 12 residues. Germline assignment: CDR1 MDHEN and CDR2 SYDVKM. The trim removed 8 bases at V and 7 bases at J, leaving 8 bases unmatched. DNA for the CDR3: TGTGCCAGCGAACAACAGGGGCTTGAGCAGTACTTC. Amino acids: CASEQQGLEQYF.

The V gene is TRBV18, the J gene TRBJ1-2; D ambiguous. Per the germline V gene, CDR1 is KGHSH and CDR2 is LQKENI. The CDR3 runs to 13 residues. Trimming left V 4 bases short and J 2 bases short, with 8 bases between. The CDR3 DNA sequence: TGTGCCAGCTCACTTGCCGACAACTATGGCTACACCTTC. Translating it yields CASSLADNYGYTF.

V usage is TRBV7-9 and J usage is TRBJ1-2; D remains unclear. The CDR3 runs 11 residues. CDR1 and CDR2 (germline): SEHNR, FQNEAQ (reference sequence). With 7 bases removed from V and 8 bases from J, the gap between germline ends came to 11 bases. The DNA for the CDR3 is TGTGCCAGCAACGTCGGCGAAGGCTACACCTTC. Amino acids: CASNVGEGYTF.

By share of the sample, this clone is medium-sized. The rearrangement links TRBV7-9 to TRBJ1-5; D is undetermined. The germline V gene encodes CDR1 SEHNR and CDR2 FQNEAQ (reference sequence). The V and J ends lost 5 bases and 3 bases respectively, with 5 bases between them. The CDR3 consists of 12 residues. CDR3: CASSADNQPQHF. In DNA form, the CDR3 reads TGTGCCAGCAGCGCGGACAATCAGCCCCAGCATTTT.

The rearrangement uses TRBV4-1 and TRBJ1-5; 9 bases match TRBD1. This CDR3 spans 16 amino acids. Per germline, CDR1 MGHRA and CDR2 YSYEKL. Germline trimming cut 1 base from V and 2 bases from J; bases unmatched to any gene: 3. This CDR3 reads CASSQGRTGGNQPQHF. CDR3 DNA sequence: TGCGCCAGCAGCCAAGGCCGGACAGGGGGCAATCAGCCCCAGCATTTT.

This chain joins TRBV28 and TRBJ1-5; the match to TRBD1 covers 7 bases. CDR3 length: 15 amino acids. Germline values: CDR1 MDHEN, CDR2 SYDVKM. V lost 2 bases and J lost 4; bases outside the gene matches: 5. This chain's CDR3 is CASSLAGGENQPQHF. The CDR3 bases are TGTGCCAGCAGTTTAGCAGGGGGAGAGAATCAGCCCCAGCATTTT.

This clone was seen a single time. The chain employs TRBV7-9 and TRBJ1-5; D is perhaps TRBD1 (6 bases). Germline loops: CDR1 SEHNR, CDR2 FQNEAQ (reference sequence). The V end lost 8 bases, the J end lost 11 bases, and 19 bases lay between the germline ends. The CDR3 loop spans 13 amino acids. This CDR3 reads CASALDSSQAQHF. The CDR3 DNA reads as TGTGCCAGCGCTTTGGACAGTTCCCAGGCCCAGCATTTT. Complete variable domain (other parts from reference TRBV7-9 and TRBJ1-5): DTGVSQNPRHKITKRGQNVTFRCDPISEHNRLYWYRQTLGQGPEFLTYFQNEAQLEKSRLLSDRFSAERPKGSFSTLEIQRTEQGDSAMYLCASALDSSQAQHFGDGTRLSIL.

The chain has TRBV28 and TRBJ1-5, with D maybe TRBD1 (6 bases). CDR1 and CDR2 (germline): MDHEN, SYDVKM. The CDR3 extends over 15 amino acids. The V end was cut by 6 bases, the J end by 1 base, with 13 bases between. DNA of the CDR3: TGTGCCAGCAGCCTCGACGGACAGAGCAATCAGCCCCAGCATTTT. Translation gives CASSLDGQSNQPQHF.